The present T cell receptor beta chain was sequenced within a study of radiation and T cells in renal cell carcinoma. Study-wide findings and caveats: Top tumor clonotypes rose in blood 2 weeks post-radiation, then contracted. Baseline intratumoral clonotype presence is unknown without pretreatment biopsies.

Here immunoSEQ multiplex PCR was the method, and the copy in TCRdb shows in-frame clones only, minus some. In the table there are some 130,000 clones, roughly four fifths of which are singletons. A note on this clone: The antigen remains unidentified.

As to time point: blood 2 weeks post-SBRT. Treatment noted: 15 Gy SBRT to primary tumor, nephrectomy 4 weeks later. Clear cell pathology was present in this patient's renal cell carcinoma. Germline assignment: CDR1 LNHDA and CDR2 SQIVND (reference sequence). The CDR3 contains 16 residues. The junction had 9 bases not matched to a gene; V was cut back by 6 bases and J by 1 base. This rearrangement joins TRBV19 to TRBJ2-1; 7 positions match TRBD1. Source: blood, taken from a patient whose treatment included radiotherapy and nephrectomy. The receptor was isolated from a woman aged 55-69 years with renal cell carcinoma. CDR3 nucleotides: TGTGCCAGTAGCAGACAGGGCCGGAGTTCCTACAATGAGCAGTTCTTC. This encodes CASSRQGRSSYNEQFF.